What follows is one T cell receptor beta chain and its context. The data derive from a study of human T cells and chemical hapten exposure. Turning to the study itself: Mostly female, the patients presented with alopecia areata, totalis or universalis.

Individual cDNA molecules in this library carried unique molecular identifiers. In the authors' workflow: Sampled TCR counts reached a median of 95,638 per sample, with values ranging from roughly 20,000 to 750,000. TCRdb re-analysed the RACE reads in MiXCR, keeping a single row per CDR3 protein. The V and J calls and clone size are TCRdb's, not the authors'. The sample holds some 190,000 distinct CDR3 sequences; about a fifth are singletons and the top ten take about 6.7%. Time point of the sample: patch test 1, 2 weeks after DPC sensitization. The treatment here: therapeutic diphenylcyclopropenone sensitization with weekly scalp DPC. Alopecia patients between 18 and 70 years old and suitable for DPC were used as donors. The sample was whole blood, taken in connection with sensitization to the hapten diphenylcyclopropenone (DPC). This sequence originates from a woman in her forties or fifties with alopecia areata. Some clones in this sample may be carry-over from other donors' samples.

The chain's CDR3 is CSVQGIPTDTQYF. CDR3 nucleotides: TGCAGCGTTCAGGGGATTCCCACAGATACGCAGTATTTT. The chain carries TRBV29-1 and TRBJ2-3, with D tentatively TRBD1 (6 bases). With 5 bases removed from V and 2 bases from J, the gap between germline ends came to 11 bases. Germline lookup yields CDR1 SQVTM and CDR2 ANQGSEA. The CDR3 contains 13 residues.